What follows describes a single T cell receptor beta chain. The sample contains more than one DNA sequence encoding this CDR3. The germline CDR1 and CDR2 sequences are SGHRS and YFSETQ. This CDR3 has 13 residues. V lost 0 bases and J lost 7, with 8 bases in between. The data are from a study of blood T cell repertoires in COVID-19. Study summary: Samples of COVID-19 (acute and convalescent) were obtained from the United States, Italy and Spain. T cells, B-cell-depleted T cells, or PBMCs supplied cDNA or gDNA.

In the authors' workflow: The authors estimated nucleated cell counts from reference gene primer amplification. TCRdb keeps only in-frame clones here, not all; method: immunoSEQ multiplex PCR. The V and J calls and the clone size are those of that table, but D and trimming were determined from the DNA. The repertoire consists of some 150,000 clones, with about four fifths occurring once and the leading ten covering more than 3.5%. Sample: peripheral blood. The chain joins TRBV5-1 to TRBJ1-5; D remains unclear. The sequence came from a woman aged 55-69 years with acute or convalescent COVID-19. The CDR3 is CASSLEPGQPQHF. In DNA form, the CDR3 reads TGCGCCAGCAGCTTGGAACCGGGACAGCCCCAGCATTTT.